A single sample gave rise to the 9 T cell receptor beta chains below, sequenced in a study of cytomegalovirus exposure and HLA in healthy donors. TCRdb keeps only in-frame clones here, not all; method: immunoSEQ multiplex PCR. This sample has about 120,000 clones, with over 75% found just once. Sequencing was carried out using PBMCs. These receptors were taken from a woman younger than 45 in good health and CMV-seronegative.

Concerning this clone itself: At the DNA level, this CDR3 is encoded by other sequences in the same sample as well. The V gene is TRBV6-5, the J gene TRBJ1-6; possibly TRBD1 for D (5 bases). The CDR3 sequence is 13 residues long. V lost 6 bases and J lost 7, with 10 bases in between. Germline values: CDR1 MNHEY, CDR2 SVGAGI. The CDR3 coding sequence is TGTGCCAGCAGCGGGGGGGGAAATTCACCCCTCCACTTT. Translating it yields CASSGGGNSPLHF.

This rearrangement joins TRBV7-2 to TRBJ2-7; no firm D call. V gave up 5 bases and J gave up 2 bases, with 13 bases separating them. The CDR3 length is 14 residues. Per germline, CDR1 SGHTA and CDR2 FQGNSA. The CDR3 sequence is CASSPRRNTYEQYF. For the CDR3, the DNA is TGTGCCAGCAGCCCCCGGCGGAACACCTACGAGCAGTACTTC.

This clone was seen only once. The V call is TRBV19, the J call TRBJ1-1; 7 nucleotides align to TRBD1. CDR1 LNHDA and CDR2 SQIVND come from the germline V gene (reference sequence). The CDR3 is 12 residues long. V lost 9 bases to trimming and J lost 4 bases; unmatched junction nucleotides: 5. In DNA form, the CDR3 reads TGTGCCAGCGGCCAGGGGGGCACTGAAGCTTTCTTT. Translated, it gives CASGQGGTEAFF.

The chain uses TRBV7-8 and TRBJ1-1; no definite D call. The V end was cut by 7 bases, the J end by 6 bases, with 15 bases between. The CDR3 is 13 residues long. Germline CDR1 is SGHVS and CDR2 is FQNEAQ. The CDR3 region is CASTPVRTAEAFF. CDR3 in DNA: TGTGCCAGCACCCCCGTCAGAACCGCTGAAGCTTTCTTT.

This chain links TRBV19 with TRBJ2-1, with 11 bases identical to TRBD2. The CDR3 extends over 16 amino acids. V trimming: 2 bases; J trimming: 6 bases; junction bases outside the gene matches: 6. Germline CDR1 LNHDA, CDR2 SQIVND (reference sequence). The chain's CDR3 is CASSISYSGGANEQFF. DNA of the CDR3: TGTGCCAGTAGTATAAGTTATAGCGGGGGGGCCAATGAGCAGTTCTTC.

This chain links TRBV7-9 with TRBJ1-4, with 7 bases lining up with TRBD1. Germline CDR1 is SEHNR and CDR2 is FQNEAQ (reference sequence). The CDR3 sequence is 13 residues long. The ends lost 1 base at V and 7 bases at J; junction bases unmatched: 0. The CDR3 region is CASSLGTGEKLFF. For the CDR3, the DNA is TGTGCCAGCAGCTTAGGGACAGGTGAAAAACTGTTTTTT.

The CDR3 loop is CASSQDSGLAPEQYF. CDR3 DNA: TGCGCCAGCAGCCAAGATTCCGGACTCGCCCCCGAGCAGTACTTC. The gene calls are TRBV4-1 and TRBJ2-7; TRBD2 is a possible D gene (5 bases). V lost 0 bases, J lost 6 bases, and 15 bases lay in between. CDR1 is MGHRA, CDR2 YSYEKL, per germline. This CDR3 contains 15 residues.

This chain uses TRBV6-1 with TRBJ1-2, with TRBD1 as a possible D gene (6 bases). The ends were cut back, 3 bases at V and 4 bases at J, with 21 bases in the middle. The CDR3 runs to 17 residues. Germline V gene sequence: CDR1 MNHNS, CDR2 SASEGT. CDR3 sequence (DNA): TGTGCCAGCAGTGATTGGGGGCAGCCCCAGGGTGCCTATGGCTACACCTTC. Translation: CASSDWGQPQGAYGYTF.

By share of the sample, this clone is large. The chain joins TRBV6-5 to TRBJ1-6; D uncertain. Germline CDR1 reads MNHEY; CDR2 reads SVGAGI. The CDR3 extends over 15 amino acids. V lost 5 bases and J 7 bases, leaving 15 bases between the germline ends. The CDR3 spells CASSRGGLNNSPLHF. The CDR3 region has the DNA TGTGCCAGCAGTCGCGGTGGATTAAACAATTCACCCCTCCACTTT.